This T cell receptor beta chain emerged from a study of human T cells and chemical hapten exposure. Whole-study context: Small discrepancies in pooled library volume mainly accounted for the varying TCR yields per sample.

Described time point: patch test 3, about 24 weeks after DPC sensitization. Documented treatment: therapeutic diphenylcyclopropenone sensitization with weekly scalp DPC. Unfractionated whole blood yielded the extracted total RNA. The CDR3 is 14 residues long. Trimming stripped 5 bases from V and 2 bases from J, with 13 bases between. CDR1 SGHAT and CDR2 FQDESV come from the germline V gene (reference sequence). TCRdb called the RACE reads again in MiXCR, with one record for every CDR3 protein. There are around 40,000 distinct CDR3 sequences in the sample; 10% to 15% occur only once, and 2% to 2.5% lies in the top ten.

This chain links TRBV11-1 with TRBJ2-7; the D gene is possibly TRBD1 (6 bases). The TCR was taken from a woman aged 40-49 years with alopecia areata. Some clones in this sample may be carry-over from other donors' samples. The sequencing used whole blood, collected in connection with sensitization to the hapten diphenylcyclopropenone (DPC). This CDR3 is CASSPVAGAYEQYF. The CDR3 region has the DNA TGTGCCAGCAGCCCGGTCGCAGGGGCCTACGAGCAGTACTTC.